This passage covers 19 T cell receptor beta chains from one sample sequenced in a study of cytomegalovirus exposure and HLA in healthy donors. This table comes from immunoSEQ multiplex PCR, and its TCRdb copy is limited to in-frame clones, with some not included. The table records roughly 120,000 clones, roughly 90% of them present only once. Material for sequencing was PBMCs. The source of these receptors is a woman aged 18-29 years in good health and CMV-seropositive.

The rearrangement uses TRBV12-5 and TRBJ2-7; no clear D gene. V lost 2 bases and J 6 bases, leaving 14 bases between the germline ends. Germline V gene data show CDR1 as LGHNT and CDR2 as FRNRAP. The CDR3 runs 14 residues. DNA of the CDR3: TGTGCTAGTGGTTTGCCCCCTCCACCCGGCGAGCAGTACTTC. It is translated as CASGLPPPPGEQYF. Variable domain in full (rest from reference TRBV12-5 and TRBJ2-7): DARVTQTPRHKVTEMGQEVTMRCQPILGHNTVFWYRQTMMQGLELLAYFRNRAPLDDSGMPKDRFSAEMPDATLATLKIQPSEPRDSAVYFCASGLPPPPGEQYFGPGTRLTVT.

The V call is TRBV18, the J call TRBJ1-1, with 7 bases fitting TRBD1. The junction had 7 bases not matched to a gene; V was cut back by 2 bases and J by 4 bases. The length of the CDR3 is 15 residues. In germline, CDR1 is KGHSH, CDR2 LQKENI. The CDR3 loop reads CASSPSKGAVTEAFF. CDR3 bases: TGTGCCAGCTCACCAAGTAAGGGGGCAGTCACTGAAGCTTTCTTT.

This chain connects TRBV9 to TRBJ1-6, with D perhaps matching TRBD1 (6 bases). The V gene's germline CDR1 is SGDLS and CDR2 YYNGEE. V dropped 3 bases and J dropped 9 bases, with 16 bases sitting between them. This CDR3 contains 15 residues. CDR3 sequence (DNA): TGTGCCAGCAGCGAGAGATTTATGGGGGCTTCACCCCTCCACTTT. It codes for CASSERFMGASPLHF.

The chain carries TRBV7-8 and TRBJ2-4; perhaps TRBD1 as D (6 bases). Trimming shortened V by 1 base and J by 1 base, and 20 bases separated the two germline ends. The CDR3 loop spans 19 amino acids. Germline CDR1 and CDR2: SGHVS and FQNEAQ. The CDR3 region is CASSLVFSLGAPAKNIQYF. CDR3 nucleotides: TGTGCCAGCAGCTTAGTTTTTAGTCTGGGGGCGCCGGCCAAAAACATTCAGTACTTC.

The chain uses TRBV2 and TRBJ2-7; weak D call: TRBD1 (6 bases). Germline CDR1 and CDR2: SNHLY and FYNNEI. V shed 5 bases and J shed 2 bases, with 13 bases lying between them. The CDR3 sequence is 14 residues long. The CDR3, as DNA: TGTGCCAGCAGTCCTGAAGGGGGTGCCTACGAGCAGTACTTC. This codes for CASSPEGGAYEQYF.

This chain connects TRBV7-6 to TRBJ1-1; no firm D call. The V and J ends lost 1 base and 3 bases respectively, with 6 bases between them. Germline CDR1 reads SGHVS; CDR2 reads FNYEAQ. This CDR3 region has 13 residues. CDR3 residues: CASSLGSDTEAFF. In DNA, the CDR3 is TGTGCCAGCAGCTTAGGCAGTGACACTGAAGCTTTCTTT.

The chain employs TRBV11-1 and TRBJ1-1; 9 nucleotides agree with TRBD1. Trimming took 5 bases from V and 6 from J; bases not matched to a gene: 16. The V gene's germline CDR1 is SGHAT and CDR2 FQDESV (reference sequence). The CDR3 is 17 amino acids. The chain's CDR3 is CASSLFRITRQGAEAFF. CDR3 DNA sequence: TGTGCCAGCAGCCTTTTCCGAATAACCCGACAGGGGGCTGAAGCTTTCTTT.

The V call is TRBV9, the J call TRBJ2-3; 10 bases are a match to TRBD2. The CDR3 runs 16 residues. The germline gives CDR1 SGDLS, CDR2 YYNGEE. With 5 bases clipped from V and 3 bases from J, the junction kept 9 bases outside the gene matches. DNA for the CDR3: TGTGCCAGCAGTCTTTGGGCAGCGGGGGGGACAGATACGCAGTATTTT. This translates into CASSLWAAGGTDTQYF.

The V call is TRBV5-1, the J call TRBJ1-1, with TRBD1 matching 7 bases. CDR3 length equals 16 residues. Per germline, CDR1 SGHRS and CDR2 YFSETQ. The V and J ends lost 3 bases and 0 bases, in that order; junction bases with no gene match: 8. DNA for the CDR3: TGCGCCAGCAGCTCCGGACTACAGGGGATGAACACTGAAGCTTTCTTT. It translates to CASSSGLQGMNTEAFF.

J is TRBJ2-1 and V is TRBV7-9, with TRBD1 identical over 9 bases. In germline, CDR1 is SEHNR, CDR2 FQNEAQ (reference sequence). This CDR3 region has 17 residues. V shed 5 bases, J shed 2 bases, and the junction held 10 bases outside the gene matches. CDR3 sequence reads: CASSLRTGEDPYNEQFF. The CDR3 coding sequence is TGTGCCAGCAGCCTCCGGACAGGGGAGGACCCCTACAATGAGCAGTTCTTC.

The chain carries TRBV2 and TRBJ1-2, with D possibly matching TRBD1 (5 bases). CDR1 is SNHLY and CDR2 is FYNNEI in the germline V gene. This CDR3 is built from 14 residues. V gave up 6 bases and J gave up 0 bases, with 11 bases separating them. CDR3 DNA: TGTGCCAGCAGAATGACAGTTACTAACTATGGCTACACCTTC. It yields the protein CASRMTVTNYGYTF.

A single count supports this clone. The genes are TRBV7-9 and TRBJ2-3, with 8 bases identical to TRBD1. The germline gives CDR1 SEHNR, CDR2 FQNEAQ (reference sequence). J gave up 3 bases and V 0 bases, and 2 bases lay outside the gene matches. The CDR3 covers 15 residues. This CDR3 is CASSLAQGATDTQYF. The CDR3 coding sequence is TGTGCCAGCAGCTTAGCTCAGGGGGCTACAGATACGCAGTATTTT.

The sample holds one count of this clone. This rearrangement joins TRBV7-2 to TRBJ1-1; D unresolved. CDR1 SGHTA and CDR2 FQGNSA come from the germline V gene. V was pared by 2 bases and J by 4 bases, with 8 bases between. The CDR3 runs 13 residues. The CDR3 bases are TGTGCCAGCAGCTTAAGTCAGATCACTGAAGCTTTCTTT. Protein: CASSLSQITEAFF.

The chain is built from TRBV2 and TRBJ2-5; TRBD1 agrees at 8 bases. Germline V gene lookup returns CDR1 SNHLY and CDR2 FYNNEI. The V segment lost 8 bases and the J segment 3 bases; nucleotides outside the gene matches: 5. The CDR3 has 13 amino acids. The CDR3 reads CASDRTGKETQYF. In DNA form, the CDR3 reads TGTGCCAGCGATAGGACAGGGAAAGAGACCCAGTACTTC. Combining the CDR3 with reference TRBV2 and TRBJ2-5 gives the whole variable domain EPEVTQTPSHQVTQMGQEVILRCVPISNHLYFYWYRQILGQKVEFLVSFYNNEISEKSEIFDDQFSVERPDGSNFTLKIRSTKLEDSAMYFCASDRTGKETQYFGPGTRLLVL.

V usage is TRBV4-3 and J usage is TRBJ1-1; 7 bases match TRBD1. Germline trimming cut 0 bases from V and 4 bases from J; bases unmatched to any gene: 11. There are 17 residues in the CDR3. CDR1 and CDR2 from the germline V gene are LGHNA and YSLEER. This CDR3 reads CASSQETGYYVSTEAFF. Written as DNA, the CDR3 is TGCGCCAGCAGCCAAGAGACAGGGTATTATGTTAGCACTGAAGCTTTCTTT.

The chain is built from TRBV19 and TRBJ1-5; possible D gene TRBD1, 5 bases. The CDR3 contains 17 residues. V shed 5 bases and J shed 2 bases, with 19 bases lying between them. Per the germline V gene, CDR1 is LNHDA and CDR2 is SQIVND (reference sequence). The CDR3 DNA is TGTGCCAGTAGTCGGAGGGGCGGCCAGGATGGCAATCAGCCCCAGCATTTT. Protein product: CASSRRGGQDGNQPQHF.

V gene TRBV5-1 combines with J gene TRBJ1-1; 11 bases fit TRBD1. CDR3 size: 15 residues. The J segment lost 3 bases and the V segment lost 4 bases, leaving 5 bases of the junction unmatched. CDR1 and CDR2 (germline): SGHRS, YFSETQ. DNA of the CDR3: TGCGCCAGCAGCGCCCAGGGACAGGGGGACACTGAAGCTTTCTTT. It yields the protein CASSAQGQGDTEAFF.

This chain connects TRBV27 to TRBJ1-1; 12 bases line up with TRBD1. V shed 4 bases, J shed 4 bases, and the junction held 13 bases outside the gene matches. The CDR3 loop spans 18 amino acids. CDR1 and CDR2 from the germline V gene are MNHEY and SMNVEV (reference sequence). CDR3 nucleotides: TGTGCCAGCAGTTCATCCTCCGGGACAGGGGGCCGTGGCACTGAAGCTTTCTTT. Protein: CASSSSSGTGGRGTEAFF.

The chain uses TRBV10-3 and TRBJ1-2; D gene unclear. Trimming removed 2 bases at V and 2 bases at J, with 6 bases between. The CDR3 contains 13 residues. The germline V gene encodes CDR1 ENHRY and CDR2 SYGVKD. CDR3 DNA: TGTGCCATCAGTGAGACAGCAAACTATGGCTACACCTTC. This codes for CAISETANYGYTF.